This T cell receptor beta chain was found in a study of beta chain features in type 1 diabetes. The study, taken as a whole, reports: All four CD4+ subsets from Type 1 diabetes patients carried moderately but significantly shorter TCRB CDR3s.

The investigators reverse transcribed all of the isolated RNA, so they sequenced expressed TCRB transcripts. Profiling relied on immunoSEQ multiplex PCR, and the TCRdb table lists in-frame clones only, not all of them. The repertoire holds about 660,000 clones, with more than 12% as singletons. Germline V gives CDR1 MNHEY, CDR2 SVGAGI. V dropped 2 bases and J dropped 2 bases, with 12 bases sitting between them. The CDR3 totals 15 residues. Comments on this clone: Antigen unknown.

This receptor was obtained from a man between 18 and 35 years old with type 1 diabetes. The specimen was naive CD4+ T cells from blood. The chain is built from TRBV6-5 and TRBJ1-2, with D perhaps TRBD1 (5 bases). CDR3 sequence (DNA): TGTGCCAGCAGTTACAGAACGACAGCGAACTATGGCTACACCTTC. As protein: CASSYRTTANYGYTF.